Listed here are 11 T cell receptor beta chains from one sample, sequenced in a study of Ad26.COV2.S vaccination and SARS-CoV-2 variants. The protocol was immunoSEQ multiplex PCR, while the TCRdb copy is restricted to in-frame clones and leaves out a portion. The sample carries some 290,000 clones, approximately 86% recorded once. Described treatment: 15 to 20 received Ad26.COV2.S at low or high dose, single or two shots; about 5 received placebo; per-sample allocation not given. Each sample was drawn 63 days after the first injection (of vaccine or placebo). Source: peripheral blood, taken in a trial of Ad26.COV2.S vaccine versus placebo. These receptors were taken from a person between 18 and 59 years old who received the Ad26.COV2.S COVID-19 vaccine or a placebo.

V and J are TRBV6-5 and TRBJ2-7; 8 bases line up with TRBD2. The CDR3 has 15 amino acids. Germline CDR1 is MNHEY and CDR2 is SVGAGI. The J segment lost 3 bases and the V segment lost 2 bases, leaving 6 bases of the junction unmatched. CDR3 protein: CASSYRAGVLYEQYF. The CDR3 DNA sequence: TGTGCCAGCAGTTACCGAGCGGGGGTCCTCTACGAGCAGTACTTC.

CDR3 in amino acids: CASSQADRAGANVLTF. In nucleotides, the CDR3 is TGTGCCAGCAGCCAAGCGGACAGGGCTGGGGCCAACGTCCTGACTTTC. The chain recombines TRBV4-2 with TRBJ2-6; TRBD1 matches at 8 bases. Germline V gene data show CDR1 as LGHNA and CDR2 as YNFKEQ. The CDR3 is made up of 16 amino acids. Germline trimming cut 1 base from V and 2 bases from J; bases unmatched to any gene: 1.

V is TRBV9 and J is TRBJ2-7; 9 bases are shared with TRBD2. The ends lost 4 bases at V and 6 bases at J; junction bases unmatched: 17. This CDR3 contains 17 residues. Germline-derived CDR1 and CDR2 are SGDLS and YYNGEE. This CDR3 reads CASSPTTSGLACCEQYF. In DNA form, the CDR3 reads TGTGCCAGCAGCCCGACCACCTCGGGACTAGCCTGTTGCGAGCAGTACTTC.

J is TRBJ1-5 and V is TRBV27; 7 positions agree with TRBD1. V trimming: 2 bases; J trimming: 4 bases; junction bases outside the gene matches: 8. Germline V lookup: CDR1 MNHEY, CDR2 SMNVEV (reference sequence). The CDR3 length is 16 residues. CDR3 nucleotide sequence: TGTGCCAGCAGTTTAGTACCGGGACAGCTTAATCAGCCCCAGCATTTT. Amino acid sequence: CASSLVPGQLNQPQHF.

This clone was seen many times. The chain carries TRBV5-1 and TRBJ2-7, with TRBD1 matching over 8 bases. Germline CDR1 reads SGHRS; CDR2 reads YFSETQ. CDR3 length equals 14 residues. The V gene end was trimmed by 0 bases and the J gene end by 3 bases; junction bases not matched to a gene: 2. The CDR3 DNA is TGCGCCAGCAGCTTGGACGGACAGGGCTACGAGCAGTACTTC. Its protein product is CASSLDGQGYEQYF.

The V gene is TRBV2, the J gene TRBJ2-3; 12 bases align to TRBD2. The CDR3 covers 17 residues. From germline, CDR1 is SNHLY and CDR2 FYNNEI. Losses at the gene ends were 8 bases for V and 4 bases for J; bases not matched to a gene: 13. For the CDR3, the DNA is TGTGCCAGCGGGGGTCCGACTAGCGGGGGTAGGGCAGATACGCAGTATTTT. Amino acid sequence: CASGGPTSGGRADTQYF. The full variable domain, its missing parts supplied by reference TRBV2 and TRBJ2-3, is EPEVTQTPSHQVTQMGQEVILRCVPISNHLYFYWYRQILGQKVEFLVSFYNNEISEKSEIFDDQFSVERPDGSNFTLKIRSTKLEDSAMYFCASGGPTSGGRADTQYFGPGTRLTVL.

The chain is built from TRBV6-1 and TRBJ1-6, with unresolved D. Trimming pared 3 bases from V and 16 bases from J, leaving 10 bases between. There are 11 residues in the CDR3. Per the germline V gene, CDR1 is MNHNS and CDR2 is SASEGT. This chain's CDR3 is CASSDLRTLHF. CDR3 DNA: TGTGCCAGCAGTGACCTCAGGACTCTCCACTTT.

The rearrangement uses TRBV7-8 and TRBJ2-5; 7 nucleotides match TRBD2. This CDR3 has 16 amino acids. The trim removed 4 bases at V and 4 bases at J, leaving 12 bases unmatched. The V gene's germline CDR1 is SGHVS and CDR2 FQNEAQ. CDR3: CASSYGVAGDGETQYF. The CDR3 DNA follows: TGTGCCAGCAGCTATGGGGTGGCGGGGGATGGAGAGACCCAGTACTTC.

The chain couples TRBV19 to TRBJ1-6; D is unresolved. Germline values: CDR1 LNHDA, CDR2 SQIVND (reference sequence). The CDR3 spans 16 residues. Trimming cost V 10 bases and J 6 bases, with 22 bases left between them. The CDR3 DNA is TGTGCCACCTTGGAAGACTTTCGGGTAACTAATTCACCCCTCCACTTT. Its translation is CATLEDFRVTNSPLHF.

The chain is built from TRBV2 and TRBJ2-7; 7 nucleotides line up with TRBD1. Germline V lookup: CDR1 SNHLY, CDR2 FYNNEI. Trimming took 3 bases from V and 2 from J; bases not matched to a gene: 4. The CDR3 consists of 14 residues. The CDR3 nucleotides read TGTGCCAGCAGTGATCAGGGGGTCGCCTACGAGCAGTACTTC. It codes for CASSDQGVAYEQYF.

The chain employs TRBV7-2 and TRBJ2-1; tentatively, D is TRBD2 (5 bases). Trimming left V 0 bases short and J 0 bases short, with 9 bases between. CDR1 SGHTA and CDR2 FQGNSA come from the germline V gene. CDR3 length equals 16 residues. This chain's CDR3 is CASSLARASSYNEQFF. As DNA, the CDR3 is TGTGCCAGCAGCTTAGCGCGGGCAAGCTCCTACAATGAGCAGTTCTTC.